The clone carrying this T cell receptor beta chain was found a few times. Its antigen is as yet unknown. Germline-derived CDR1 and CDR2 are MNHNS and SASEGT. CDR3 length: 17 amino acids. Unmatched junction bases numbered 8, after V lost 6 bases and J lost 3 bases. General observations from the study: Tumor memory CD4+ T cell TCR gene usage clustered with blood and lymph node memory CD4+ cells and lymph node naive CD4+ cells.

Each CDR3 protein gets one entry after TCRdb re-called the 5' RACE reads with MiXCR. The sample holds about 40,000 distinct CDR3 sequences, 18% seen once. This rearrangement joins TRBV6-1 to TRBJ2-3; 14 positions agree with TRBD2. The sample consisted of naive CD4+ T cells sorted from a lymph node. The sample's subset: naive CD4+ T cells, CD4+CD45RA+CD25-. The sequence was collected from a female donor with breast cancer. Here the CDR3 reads CASSRQGLAGVTDTQYF. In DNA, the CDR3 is TGTGCCAGCAGCCGACAGGGACTAGCGGGAGTGACAGATACGCAGTATTTT.